This TCR beta chain emerged from a study of T-cell reconstitution after alpha-beta-depleted transplantation in children. The CDR3 covers 13 residues. In germline, CDR1 is LNHDA, CDR2 SQIVND (reference sequence). J lost 2 bases, V lost 3 bases, and 1 base had no gene match. This clonotype came up many times. Unique molecular identifiers were used in preparing the TCRbeta library. MiXCR, run by TCRdb on the PCR reads, gives a single entry per CDR3 protein. The sample yields 640,000 or so distinct CDR3 sequences, roughly 17% seen once. The sample was PBMCs from the stem cell graft donor, taken from the stem cell graft. This receptor was identified in a human donor who donated a stem cell graft to a child with acute myeloid leukemia. This chain uses TRBV19 with TRBJ2-7; the match to TRBD1 covers 7 bases. The chain's CDR3 is CASSMGQTYEQYF. The DNA for the CDR3 is TGTGCCAGTAGTATGGGACAGACCTACGAGCAGTACTTC.